This T cell receptor beta chain originates from a study of CD8 T cells in Susac syndrome. Across the study: Sequenced Susac syndrome patients included more than 5 with active disease and fewer than 10 who were in remission. Patients with Susac syndrome were therapy-naive, on corticosteroids, or on intravenous immunoglobulin alone at the time that blood was drawn.

The V gene's germline CDR1 is GTSNPN and CDR2 SVGIG (reference sequence). CDR3 length equals 12 residues. V lost 3 bases, J lost 3 bases, and 8 bases lay in between. RNA, at about 0.5 to 1 ug, was reverse transcribed with random hexamers. The authors amplified TCR beta CDR3 across 54 Vbeta and 13 Jbeta using immunoSEQ multiplex PCR. MiXCR was run by TCRdb on the immunoSEQ multiplex PCR reads, yielding one entry per CDR3 protein. The table has about 140,000 distinct CDR3 sequences, just under 95% seen once. Concerning this clonotype itself: Its target is unknown.

Study-level findings and limits: The authors found around 17 Susac-specific public clones in total CD8+ repertoires and 5 or 6 in CD8+ TEMRA repertoires.

The sample was CD8+ T cells from PBMCs. This receptor was taken from a human donor with Susac syndrome. The chain recombines TRBV30 with TRBJ1-1; maybe TRBD1 (6 bases). The CDR3 DNA follows: TGTGCCTGGAGAGGGGGGTACACTGAAGCTTTCTTT. Its translation is CAWRGGYTEAFF.